In its sample, the clone carrying this T cell receptor (beta chain) was seen many times. Its antigen is currently unknown. Full-length variable regions came from constant-region reverse primers plus semi-nested Nested Universal Primer A PCR. Using its own MiXCR run on the 5' RACE reads, TCRdb lists one record per CDR3 protein. The data contain 62,000 or so distinct CDR3 sequences, about 31% of them singletons. Naive CD4+ T cells were purified with Tregs depleted by CD25. The CDR3 loop spans 13 amino acids. The germline gives CDR1 SGHNT, CDR2 YYREEE (reference sequence). Trimming took 0 bases from V and 10 from J, leaving 13 bases between them. General study results and limits: Tumor Treg TCRs overlapped most with tumor naive CD4+ cells. The TCR gene usage of tumor memory CD4+ T cells clustered together with blood and lymph node memory CD4+ cells and with lymph node naive CD4+ cells.

Sequencing was performed on tumor-infiltrating naive CD4+ T cells sorted from the breast tumor. Subset reported: naive CD4+ T cells, CD4+CD45RA+CD25-. The sequence came from a female donor with breast cancer. V usage is TRBV5-4 and J usage is TRBJ1-1; maybe TRBD1 (6 bases). DNA for the CDR3: TGTGCCAGCAGCTTGGCCTCGACAGGCGGAGCTTTCTTT. This codes for CASSLASTGGAFF.